The 26 T cell receptor beta chains reported below all come from one sample, sequenced in a study of cytomegalovirus exposure and HLA in healthy donors. Profiled with immunoSEQ multiplex PCR; TCRdb holds only in-frame clones, not every one. Among roughly 120,000 clones listed, more than 75% were seen once. The sequencing input was PBMCs. Every receptor here comes from a man between 18 and 29 years old in good health and CMV-seronegative.

This sequence joins TRBV11-2 and TRBJ2-6; 11 positions agree with TRBD1. V dropped 5 bases and J dropped 0; count of bases not matched to a gene: 6. CDR3 length: 18 amino acids. CDR1 is SGHAT and CDR2 is FQNNGV in the germline V gene. The CDR3 sequence: CASSIGQGALSGANVLTF. CDR3 DNA: TGTGCCAGCAGCATTGGACAGGGGGCCCTCTCTGGGGCCAACGTCCTGACTTTC.

The V gene is TRBV5-5, the J gene TRBJ1-5, with D possibly being TRBD1 (6 bases). The CDR3 contains 16 residues. V was clipped by 4 bases and J by 4 bases, with 18 bases between them. Germline-derived CDR1 and CDR2 are SGHKS and YYEKEE (reference sequence). This CDR3 reads CASSLGQESGNQPQHF. For the CDR3, the DNA is TGTGCCAGCAGCCTGGGACAAGAGAGTGGGAATCAGCCCCAGCATTTT.

This sequence joins TRBV5-1 and TRBJ1-4, with TRBD1 as a possible D gene (6 bases). Trimming removed 3 bases from V and 8 bases from J, with 14 bases in between. Germline V gene sequence: CDR1 SGHRS, CDR2 YFSETQ. This CDR3 has 14 residues. This CDR3 is CASSSDRPSEKLFF. CDR3 coding DNA: TGCGCCAGCAGCTCGGACAGACCATCGGAAAAACTGTTTTTT. Full variable domain (outside the CDR3, taken from reference TRBV5-1 and TRBJ1-4): KAGVTQTPRYLIKTRGQQVTLSCSPISGHRSVSWYQQTPGQGLQFLFEYFSETQRNKGNFPGRFSGRQFSNSRSEMNVSTLELGDSALYLCASSSDRPSEKLFFGSGTQLSVL.

This chain joins TRBV7-2 and TRBJ1-2; tentatively, D is TRBD1 (5 bases). The CDR3 runs to 13 residues. CDR1 is SGHTA and CDR2 is FQGNSA in the germline V gene. Trimming left V 3 bases short and J 0 bases short, with 5 bases between. The CDR3 DNA follows: TGTGCCAGCAGCTTGGACACTAACTATGGCTACACCTTC. This translates into CASSLDTNYGYTF. The full variable domain, its missing parts supplied by reference TRBV7-2 and TRBJ1-2, is GAGVSQSPSNKVTEKGKDVELRCDPISGHTALYWYRQSLGQGLEFLIYFQGNSAPDKSGLPSDRFSAERTGGSVSTLTIQRTQQEDSAVYLCASSLDTNYGYTFGSGTRLTVV.

The genes are TRBV18 and TRBJ2-7; TRBD2 agrees at 12 bases. Germline V gene sequence: CDR1 KGHSH, CDR2 LQKENI. The CDR3 consists of 15 residues. V shed 6 bases, J shed 4 bases, and the junction held 7 bases outside the gene matches. The CDR3 DNA follows: TGTGCCAGCTCGCGGACTAGCGGGAATTTTTACGAGCAGTACTTC. Protein product: CASSRTSGNFYEQYF.

The chain couples TRBV7-9 to TRBJ2-2; tentatively, D is TRBD1 (6 bases). Per the germline V gene, CDR1 is SEHNR and CDR2 is FQNEAQ (reference sequence). The V end was cut by 4 bases, the J end by 1 base, with 7 bases between. This CDR3 is built from 14 residues. Here the CDR3 DNA reads TGTGCCAGCAGCTGGGGACAGAACACCGGGGAGCTGTTTTTT. It codes for CASSWGQNTGELFF.

The CDR3 reads CASSFGGSGETQYF. CDR3 bases: TGTGCCAGCAGCTTTGGTGGGAGCGGAGAGACCCAGTACTTC. This rearrangement joins TRBV5-4 to TRBJ2-5; possibly TRBD2 for D (5 bases). Germline-derived CDR1 and CDR2 are SGHNT and YYREEE (reference sequence). CDR3 length equals 14 residues. With 2 bases removed from V and 4 bases from J, the gap between germline ends came to 12 bases.

This clone has a handful of counts. The CDR3 reads CSVDVSGAGNTIYF. CDR3 in DNA: TGCAGCGTTGATGTTTCGGGGGCTGGAAACACCATATATTTT. V gene TRBV29-1 combines with J gene TRBJ1-3, with TRBD1 as a possible D gene (5 bases). The CDR3 length is 14 residues. V gave up 3 bases and J gave up 2 bases, with 11 bases separating them. Germline loops: CDR1 SQVTM, CDR2 ANQGSEA. The variable domain in full, with the rest retrieved from reference TRBV29-1 and TRBJ1-3, is SAVISQKPSRDICQRGTSLTIQCQVDSQVTMMFWYRQQPGQSLTLIATANQGSEATYESGFVIDKFPISRPNLTFSTLTVSNMSPEDSSIYLCSVDVSGAGNTIYFGEGSWLTVV.

With respect to this clone: This sample includes further DNA sequences coding for the same CDR3. V gene TRBV5-1 combines with J gene TRBJ1-2, with no clear D. Germline values: CDR1 SGHRS, CDR2 YFSETQ. The CDR3 loop spans 15 amino acids. The V end was cut by 4 bases, the J end by 1 base, with 14 bases between. CDR3 bases: TGCGCCAGCAGCGCTGGTGGGCTGCTTAACTATGGCTACACCTTC. Protein: CASSAGGLLNYGYTF.

The chain links TRBV25-1 to TRBJ1-6, with 8 bases aligning to TRBD1. The CDR3 consists of 16 residues. Germline V gene sequence: CDR1 MGHDK, CDR2 SYGVNS. V was clipped by 4 bases and J by 0 bases; unmatched bases: 2. CDR3 coding DNA: TGTGCCAGCAGTGGAGACAGGGGCTCCTATAATTCACCCCTCCACTTT. This codes for CASSGDRGSYNSPLHF.

The chain is built from TRBV13 and TRBJ2-3, with 9 bases aligning to TRBD2. Trimming cost V 5 bases and J 4 bases; bases outside gene matches: 10. Germline lookup yields CDR1 PRHDT and CDR2 FYEKMQ (reference sequence). This CDR3 is built from 16 residues. This chain's CDR3 is CASSPRASGAPDTQYF. The CDR3 DNA reads TGTGCCAGCAGCCCTCGGGCTAGCGGGGCGCCAGATACGCAGTATTTT.

The rearrangement joins TRBV18 to TRBJ2-3; no firm D call. Between the trimmed V and J ends, which lost 6 bases and 3 bases, there was a span of 7 bases. CDR3 length: 12 residues. The germline V gene has CDR1 KGHSH and CDR2 LQKENI. In nucleotides, the CDR3 is TGTGCCAGCTCTCTAACTACAGATACGCAGTATTTT. Residues: CASSLTTDTQYF.

The genes are TRBV27 and TRBJ1-5; 9 positions agree with TRBD1. V shed 5 bases and J 3 bases; nucleotides not matched to a gene: 8. The CDR3 runs to 16 residues. Per germline, CDR1 MNHEY and CDR2 SMNVEV (reference sequence). DNA for the CDR3: TGTGCCAGCAGTCCTCCGGGACAGGGCCCCAATCAGCCCCAGCATTTT. This translates into CASSPPGQGPNQPQHF.

In nucleotides, the CDR3 is TGTGCCATCAGTGGGACTAGCGGGAGAGGAGATGAGCAGTTCTTC. It yields the protein CAISGTSGRGDEQFF. V and J are TRBV10-3 and TRBJ2-1; 13 positions agree with TRBD2. CDR1 is ENHRY and CDR2 is SYGVKD in the germline V gene. With V trimmed by 4 bases and J by 8 bases, 5 bases remained unmatched. The CDR3 contains 15 residues.

The rearrangement links TRBV7-9 to TRBJ2-1; TRBD1 matches 10 bases. Losses at the gene ends were 5 bases for V and 9 bases for J; bases not matched to a gene: 7. Germline V gene sequence: CDR1 SEHNR, CDR2 FQNEAQ (reference sequence). The CDR3 runs 14 residues. This CDR3 reads CASSQGQGVGEQFF. The CDR3 DNA reads as TGTGCCAGCAGCCAAGGACAGGGGGTTGGTGAGCAGTTCTTC.

The table lists this clone with a count of one. The V call is TRBV5-6, the J call TRBJ1-6; 8 nucleotides match TRBD1. Germline V CDR1 and CDR2: SGHDT, YYEEEE. Germline trimming cut 4 bases from V and 2 bases from J; bases unmatched to any gene: 8. The CDR3 extends over 17 amino acids. The CDR3 DNA reads TGTGCCAGCAGCGTTGACAGGGGTTACCCCTATAATTCACCCCTCCACTTT. Protein product: CASSVDRGYPYNSPLHF.

This chain links TRBV9 with TRBJ2-3, with 8 positions matching TRBD2. Losses at the gene ends were 3 bases for V and 3 bases for J; bases not matched to a gene: 3. The CDR3 is made up of 14 amino acids. Germline V lookup: CDR1 SGDLS, CDR2 YYNGEE. CDR3 DNA: TGTGCCAGCAGCGGCGGGGGGTGGACAGATACGCAGTATTTT. Translating it yields CASSGGGWTDTQYF.

This rearrangement joins TRBV6-5 to TRBJ1-2; D is undetermined. Germline CDR1 is MNHEY and CDR2 is SVGAGI. Trimming cost V 7 bases and J 6 bases, with 15 bases left between them. The CDR3 extends over 13 amino acids. The CDR3 protein is CASTTLEGHGYTF. DNA of the CDR3: TGTGCCAGCACCACCTTGGAGGGCCATGGCTACACCTTC.

The rearrangement links TRBV9 to TRBJ2-5; 8 nucleotides match TRBD2. With 4 bases clipped from V and 2 bases from J, the junction kept 16 bases outside the gene matches. The CDR3 sequence is 18 residues long. The germline CDR1 and CDR2 sequences are SGDLS and YYNGEE. CDR3 loop: CASSPSPTVAGNQETQYF. In DNA, the CDR3 is TGTGCCAGCAGCCCCAGTCCAACGGTAGCGGGGAATCAAGAGACCCAGTACTTC.

This rearrangement joins TRBV5-5 to TRBJ1-2; D is possibly TRBD1 (6 bases). The CDR3 is 15 residues long. With 4 bases removed from V and 4 bases from J, the gap between germline ends came to 17 bases. The germline gives CDR1 SGHKS, CDR2 YYEKEE (reference sequence). The CDR3 sequence is CASSPGGQGGYGYTF. CDR3 coding DNA: TGTGCCAGCAGCCCGGGGGGGCAGGGTGGCTATGGCTACACCTTC.

This clone has just a few counts. This chain connects TRBV6-1 to TRBJ1-2; a possible D gene is TRBD1 (6 bases). From germline, CDR1 is MNHNS and CDR2 SASEGT. The CDR3 spans 13 residues. V gave up 8 bases and J gave up 4 bases, with 14 bases separating them. The CDR3 spells CASRSDSVYGYTF. DNA for the CDR3: TGTGCCAGCCGCTCGGACAGCGTCTATGGCTACACCTTC.

This clone was seen ten or more times. The V and J genes are TRBV6-6 and TRBJ1-3, with TRBD1 matching 7 bases. The CDR3 is made up of 16 amino acids. J was trimmed by 3 bases and V by 5 bases; bases with no gene match: 10. Germline CDR1 is MNHNY and CDR2 is SVGAGI (reference sequence). The CDR3 protein is CASSNRDRGIGNTIYF. The CDR3 DNA follows: TGTGCCAGCAGTAACCGGGACAGAGGTATTGGAAACACCATATATTTT.

The gene calls are TRBV4-1 and TRBJ1-1, with 8 bases lining up with TRBD1. Per germline, CDR1 MGHRA and CDR2 YSYEKL. The CDR3 consists of 15 residues. The V segment lost 0 bases and the J segment 7 bases; nucleotides outside the gene matches: 7. CDR3 coding DNA: TGCGCCAGCAGCCAAGATTTGGGGACAGGTCTTGAAGCTTTCTTT. Its translation is CASSQDLGTGLEAFF.

In this sample, this clone turned up a few times. For the CDR3, the DNA is TGCGCCAGCAGCGACGGGACAGGGAACACTGAAGCTTTCTTT. This encodes CASSDGTGNTEAFF. V gene TRBV5-1 combines with J gene TRBJ1-1; 8 positions match TRBD1. The junction had 3 bases not matched to a gene; V was cut back by 4 bases and J by 1 base. Germline V gene lookup returns CDR1 SGHRS and CDR2 YFSETQ. The CDR3 spans 14 residues.

The V and J genes are TRBV6-5 and TRBJ2-7; a possible D gene is TRBD1 (6 bases). The CDR3 has 14 residues. Trimming pared 2 bases from V and 3 bases from J, leaving 11 bases between. From germline, CDR1 is MNHEY and CDR2 SVGAGI. CDR3 loop: CASSYATQGYEQYF. In DNA, the CDR3 is TGTGCCAGCAGTTACGCCACACAGGGCTACGAGCAGTACTTC.

The genes are TRBV6-1 and TRBJ1-6; no firm D call. Germline CDR1 MNHNS, CDR2 SASEGT. CDR3 size: 18 residues. Trimming cost V 2 bases and J 6 bases, with 20 bases left between them. The CDR3 DNA is TGTGCCAGCAGTGAATCCCTACCCTATACAGAAATTAATTCACCCCTCCACTTT. Its protein product is CASSESLPYTEINSPLHF.